One sample yielded the 5 T cell receptor beta chains listed below, sequenced in a study of OX40 agonist ivuxolimab in advanced cancers. The data were produced by immunoSEQ multiplex PCR, yet TCRdb's version contains in-frame clones alone and is incomplete. Of tens of thousands of clones in the sample, approximately 89% were seen once. This material consisted of CD4+ or CD8+ T cells sorted from blood, taken in a trial of the OX40 agonist ivuxolimab. The receptors here all came from an adult with an advanced solid tumor such as melanoma, head and neck, liver or kidney cancer.

This chain uses TRBV19 with TRBJ2-7; 7 bases are shared with TRBD1. The CDR3 is 13 residues long. Germline V gives CDR1 LNHDA, CDR2 SQIVND (reference sequence). V shed 5 bases, J shed 2 bases, and the junction held 3 bases outside the gene matches. The CDR3 coding sequence is TGTGCCAGTAGTCAAGGACAGGCCTACGAGCAGTACTTC. Translated, it gives CASSQGQAYEQYF.

The chain employs TRBV7-2 and TRBJ2-7; D is perhaps TRBD2 (6 bases). The length of the CDR3 is 13 residues. Germline CDR1 SGHTA, CDR2 FQGNSA. Trimming pared 1 base from V and 6 bases from J, leaving 10 bases between. This chain's CDR3 is CASSLETSREQYF. The CDR3 DNA is TGTGCCAGCAGCTTAGAGACTAGTCGCGAGCAGTACTTC.

V gene TRBV14 combines with J gene TRBJ2-3, with 9 bases lining up with TRBD1. Germline V gene sequence: CDR1 SGHDN, CDR2 FVKESK. Unmatched junction bases numbered 2, after V lost 4 bases and J lost 0 bases. The CDR3 has 15 residues. The chain's CDR3 is CASSRGQGSTDTQYF. CDR3 coding DNA: TGTGCCAGCAGCCGAGGACAGGGGAGCACAGATACGCAGTATTTT.

The J gene is TRBJ1-6, the V gene TRBV6-6, with 7 bases that match TRBD1. The CDR3 consists of 15 residues. J gave up 5 bases and V 0 bases, and 1 base lay outside the gene matches. Germline V lookup: CDR1 MNHNY, CDR2 SVGAGI (reference sequence). The CDR3 reads CASSYSQGDNSPLHF. The CDR3 DNA reads as TGTGCCAGCAGTTACTCGCAGGGGGATAATTCACCCCTCCACTTT.

V and J are TRBV15 and TRBJ2-5, with 7 bases matching TRBD2. The CDR3 has 17 residues. V lost 1 base and J lost 2; bases outside the gene matches: 10. Germline lookup yields CDR1 LNHNV and CDR2 YYDKDF (reference sequence). CDR3 residues: CATSRGRTSSTQETQYF. DNA for the CDR3: TGTGCCACCAGCAGAGGCCGGACTAGTTCAACTCAAGAGACCCAGTACTTC.